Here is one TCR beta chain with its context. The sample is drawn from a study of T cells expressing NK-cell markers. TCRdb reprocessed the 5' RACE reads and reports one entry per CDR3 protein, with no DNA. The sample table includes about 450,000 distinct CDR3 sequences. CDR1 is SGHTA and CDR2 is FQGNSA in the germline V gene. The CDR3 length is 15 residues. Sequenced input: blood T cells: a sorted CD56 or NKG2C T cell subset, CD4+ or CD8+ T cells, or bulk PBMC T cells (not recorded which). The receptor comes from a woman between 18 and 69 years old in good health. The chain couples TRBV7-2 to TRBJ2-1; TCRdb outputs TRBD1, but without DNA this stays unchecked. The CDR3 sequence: CASSPGGTQYNEQFF.